These T cell receptor beta chains were read from a single sample in a study of neurological immune-mediated disorders. TCRdb used MiXCR to reprocess the 5' RACE reads, holding one entry per CDR3 protein. The sample has tens of thousands of distinct CDR3 sequences, 9% to 12% seen once. The sample was PBMCs. The source is a man between 40 and 49 years old in good health. The CDR3 runs from the conserved cysteine through the conserved F or W. Each record gives: clone size, J gene, D gene, V gene, CDR3 protein, CDR3 DNA. The D gene is left open where the match is weak. Clone size appears in some rows only: once, few, many, or a class for an expanded clone.

>many|TRBJ2-3|NA|TRBV5-4
CASSLGREGYTQYF
TGTGCCAGCAGCTTGGGACGAGAGGGGTATACGCAGTATTTT
>NA|TRBJ1-2|NA|TRBV18
CASSPGPQSGYTF
TGTGCCAGCTCACCGGGCCCGCAGAGTGGCTACACCTTC
>many|TRBJ2-3|NA|TRBV20-1
CSARDQSSESRWDTQYF
TGCAGTGCTAGAGATCAGTCTAGCGAATCGAGGTGGGATACGCAGTATTTT
>many|TRBJ2-7|TRBD1|TRBV20-1
CSARPGQGASYEQYF
TGCAGTGCTAGACCAGGACAGGGGGCATCCTACGAGCAGTACTTC
>NA|TRBJ1-1|NA|TRBV7-9
CASSSRGLSTEAFF
TGTGCCAGCAGCTCCCGGGGCTTGAGCACTGAAGCTTTCTTT
>NA|TRBJ1-4|TRBD1|TRBV28
CASSDPRGQGNEKLFF
TGTGCCAGCAGTGACCCACGGGGACAGGGGAATGAAAAACTGTTTTTT
>many|TRBJ2-6|NA|TRBV28
CASSSLSLGANVLTF
TGTGCCAGCAGTTCGCTGTCTTTGGGGGCCAACGTCCTGACTTTC
>NA|TRBJ2-3|TRBD1|TRBV5-1
CASSFSTGLTYTQYF
TGCGCCAGCAGCTTTTCGACAGGGCTCACATATACGCAGTATTTT
>many|TRBJ2-5|NA|TRBV27
CASSLEPGGGRETQYF
TGTGCCAGCAGTTTAGAGCCAGGGGGAGGTCGAGAGACCCAGTACTTC
>many|TRBJ1-1|TRBD1|TRBV18
CASSPSTGSVNTEAFF
TGTGCCAGCTCACCGTCGACAGGGTCAGTGAACACTGAAGCTTTCTTT
>many|TRBJ1-1|TRBD1|TRBV25-1
CASSVNQGGMNTEAFF
TGTGCCAGCAGTGTCAACCAGGGGGGGATGAACACTGAAGCTTTCTTT
>many|TRBJ1-1|NA|TRBV27
CATRPALDTEAFF
TGTGCCACCAGGCCCGCATTAGACACTGAAGCTTTCTTT
>many|TRBJ2-1|NA|TRBV4-1
CASSQPGGALQFF
TGCGCCAGCAGCCAACCCGGCGGGGCTTTGCAGTTCTTC
>many|TRBJ1-1|NA|TRBV6-5
CASRLDLNTEAFF
TGTGCCAGCAGGTTAGACCTGAACACTGAAGCTTTCTTT
>many|TRBJ2-1|TRBD2|TRBV28
CASSPAAGGPFHEQFF
TGTGCCAGCAGCCCAGCCGCGGGAGGGCCGTTCCATGAGCAGTTCTTC
>many|TRBJ2-7|TRBD1|TRBV9
CASSQGQGSYEQYF
TGTGCCAGCAGCCAGGGACAGGGCTCCTACGAGCAGTACTTC
>many|TRBJ1-1|NA|TRBV5-6
CASSLWGRVAEAFF
TGTGCCAGCAGCTTGTGGGGGAGGGTTGCTGAAGCTTTCTTT
>many|TRBJ1-5|NA|TRBV6-6
CASSYSTGSPQHF
TGTGCCAGCAGTTACTCGACCGGGTCCCCCCAGCATTTT
>many|TRBJ2-7|NA|TRBV3-1
CASSQGGGMSEQYF
TGTGCCAGCAGCCAAGGAGGCGGGATGAGCGAGCAGTACTTC
>many|TRBJ1-2|NA|TRBV12-3/TRBV12-4
CASSLWAEVANYGYTF
TGTGCCAGCAGTTTATGGGCGGAGGTAGCTAACTATGGCTACACCTTC
>NA|TRBJ1-2|NA|TRBV18
CASSPAGTSRAANYGYTF
TGTGCCAGCTCACCGGCTGGGACATCGCGCGCAGCTAACTATGGCTACACCTTC
>few|TRBJ2-1|TRBD1|TRBV7-2
CASSTTGASYNEQFF
TGTGCCAGCAGCACGACAGGGGCCTCCTACAATGAGCAGTTCTTC
>many|TRBJ2-7|NA|TRBV5-6
CASSLGKGNHEQYF
TGTGCCAGCAGCTTGGGGAAGGGAAACCACGAGCAGTACTTC
>many|TRBJ2-5|NA|TRBV11-2
CASSLENHQETQYF
TGTGCCAGCAGCTTAGAGAATCACCAAGAGACCCAGTACTTC
>many|TRBJ1-1|NA|TRBV20-1
CSARGQWGNNAEAFF
TGCAGTGCTAGAGGTCAATGGGGAAATAACGCTGAAGCTTTCTTT
>many|TRBJ2-6|NA|TRBV12-3/TRBV12-4
CASSFLQVTNVLTF
TGTGCCAGCAGTTTTCTACAGGTAACGAACGTCCTGACTTTC
>many|TRBJ2-7|TRBD2|TRBV29-1
CSVSGLAPRDPYEQYF
TGCAGCGTTTCTGGACTAGCGCCCCGTGATCCCTACGAGCAGTACTTC
>many|TRBJ2-5|NA|TRBV20-1
CSASEGQETQYF
TGCAGTGCTAGTGAGGGGCAAGAGACCCAGTACTTC
>many|TRBJ2-7|NA|TRBV9
CASSGGLGGLFDEQYF
TGTGCCAGCAGCGGGGGACTAGGGGGCCTGTTCGACGAGCAGTACTTC
>NA|TRBJ2-3|NA|TRBV27
CASSFEPGGTDTQYF
TGTGCCAGCAGTTTCGAGCCGGGGGGCACAGATACGCAGTATTTT
>many|TRBJ1-2|TRBD1|TRBV5-1
CASSRDRDYGYTF
TGCGCCAGCAGTCGTGACAGGGACTATGGCTACACCTTC
>many|TRBJ2-5|TRBD2|TRBV5-1
CASSFGLGLAGDVGETQYF
TGCGCCAGCAGCTTTGGTCTGGGACTAGCGGGGGACGTAGGGGAGACCCAGTACTTC
>many|TRBJ1-3|NA|TRBV5-1
CASSLRDSGNTIYF
TGCGCCAGCAGCTTGAGAGATTCTGGAAACACCATATATTTT
>NA|TRBJ2-2|TRBD2|TRBV19
CASSIPGLSGGQSNTGELFF
TGTGCCAGTAGTATTCCTGGACTATCGGGAGGACAATCGAACACCGGGGAGCTGTTTTTT
>many|TRBJ2-5|TRBD2|TRBV10-3
CASQASGSQIETQYF
TGTGCCAGCCAAGCTAGCGGGAGTCAGATCGAGACCCAGTACTTC
>few|TRBJ2-7|NA|TRBV20-1
CSASPSRRAGALGGLYEQYF
TGCAGTGCTAGTCCCAGCCGTCGGGCGGGAGCTCTAGGGGGCCTCTACGAGCAGTACTTC
>many|TRBJ2-3|NA|TRBV14
CASSPLGRDTQYF
TGTGCCAGCAGCCCCCTTGGTAGAGATACGCAGTATTTT
>many|TRBJ2-7|NA|TRBV12-3/TRBV12-4
CASRSLVFPYEQYF
TGTGCCAGCAGATCGTTGGTCTTCCCCTACGAGCAGTACTTC
>few|TRBJ2-1|TRBD1|TRBV5-1
CASSLGPPGQRDNEQFF
TGCGCCAGCAGCCTGGGACCCCCGGGACAGCGCGACAATGAGCAGTTCTTC
>many|TRBJ2-6|NA|TRBV15
CATSLASSGANVLTF
TGTGCCACCAGCCTAGCCAGCTCTGGGGCCAACGTCCTGACTTTC
>many|TRBJ2-7|TRBD2|TRBV6-5
CASSFIAGGTYEQYF
TGTGCCAGCAGTTTTATAGCGGGGGGAACCTACGAGCAGTACTTC
>many|TRBJ2-3|NA|TRBV11-2
CASSPRGSGTDTQYF
TGTGCCAGCAGCCCCCGGGGGAGTGGCACAGATACGCAGTATTTT
>NA|TRBJ1-3|NA|TRBV12-3/TRBV12-4
CASSDSLMGISGNTIYF
TGTGCCAGCAGTGACAGTCTTATGGGAATCTCTGGAAACACCATATATTTT
>many|TRBJ2-7|NA|TRBV7-2
CASSLGGLNYEQYF
TGTGCCAGCAGCTTAGGGGGATTGAACTACGAGCAGTACTTC
>many|TRBJ2-3|NA|TRBV7-2
CASSLGPANTQYF
TGTGCCAGCAGCTTAGGACCGGCAAATACGCAGTATTTT
>many|TRBJ2-2|NA|TRBV7-9
CASSLAGGPIDELFF
TGTGCCAGCAGCTTAGCCGGGGGGCCTATCGACGAGCTGTTTTTT
>NA|TRBJ2-3|NA|TRBV18
CASSPSATDTQYF
TGTGCCAGCTCACCATCGGCCACAGATACGCAGTATTTT
>NA|TRBJ2-5|NA|TRBV27
CASSLSWLAKETQYF
TGTGCCAGCAGTTTATCGTGGCTAGCGAAAGAGACCCAGTACTTC
>many|TRBJ2-2|NA|TRBV5-1
CASSPTTGFPGELFF
TGCGCCAGCAGCCCTACGACAGGATTTCCCGGGGAGCTGTTTTTT
>medium-sized|TRBJ1-5|NA|TRBV15
CATSPRRQVSNQPQHF
TGTGCCACCAGCCCGCGAAGACAGGTTAGCAATCAGCCCCAGCATTTT
>many|TRBJ2-3|NA|TRBV24-1
CATSKSGRSDTDTQYF
TGTGCCACCAGTAAGAGCGGGCGGTCTGACACAGATACGCAGTATTTT
>many|TRBJ2-7|NA|TRBV5-6
CASSFAPGNEQYF
TGTGCCAGCAGCTTCGCACCCGGGAACGAGCAGTACTTC
>few|TRBJ2-4|NA|TRBV5-1
CASSPHSGPGARGIQYF
TGCGCCAGCAGCCCGCACTCGGGCCCAGGGGCGAGGGGCATTCAGTACTTC
>many|TRBJ2-2|NA|TRBV15
CATRANTGELFF
TGTGCCACCAGGGCGAACACCGGGGAGCTGTTTTTT
>NA|TRBJ2-5|NA|TRBV7-9
CASSSPEVPRGTQYF
TGTGCCAGCAGCTCCCCAGAGGTCCCGAGGGGGACCCAGTACTTC
>many|TRBJ1-4|NA|TRBV7-9
CASSNPGQGVDEKLFF
TGTGCCAGCAGCAATCCGGGGCAGGGCGTCGATGAAAAACTGTTTTTT
>many|TRBJ2-7|NA|TRBV20-1
CSAAHRTPSEQYF
TGCAGTGCAGCTCACAGGACTCCCTCCGAGCAGTACTTC
>many|TRBJ2-2|NA|TRBV5-5
CASSLGPRELFF
TGTGCCAGCAGCCTCGGACCCAGGGAGCTGTTTTTT
>many|TRBJ2-5|TRBD2|TRBV7-2
CASSVVAGPQETQYF
TGTGCCAGCTCCGTTGTAGCGGGGCCGCAAGAGACCCAGTACTTC